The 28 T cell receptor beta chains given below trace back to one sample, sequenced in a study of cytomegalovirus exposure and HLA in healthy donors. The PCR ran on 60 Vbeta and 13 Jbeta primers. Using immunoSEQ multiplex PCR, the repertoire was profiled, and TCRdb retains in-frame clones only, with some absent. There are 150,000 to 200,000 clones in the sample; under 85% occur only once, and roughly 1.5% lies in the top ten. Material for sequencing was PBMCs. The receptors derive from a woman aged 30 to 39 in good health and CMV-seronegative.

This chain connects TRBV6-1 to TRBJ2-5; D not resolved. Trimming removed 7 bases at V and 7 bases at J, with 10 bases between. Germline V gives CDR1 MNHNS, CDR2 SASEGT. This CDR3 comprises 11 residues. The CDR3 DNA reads TGTGCCAGCACCCTACTTGGGACCCAGTACTTC. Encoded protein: CASTLLGTQYF.

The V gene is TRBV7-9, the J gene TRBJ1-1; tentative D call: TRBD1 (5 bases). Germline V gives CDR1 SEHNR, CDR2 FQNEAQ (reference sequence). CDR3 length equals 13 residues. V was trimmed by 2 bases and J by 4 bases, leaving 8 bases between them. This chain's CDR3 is CASSLTGGTEAFF. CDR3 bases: TGTGCCAGCAGCTTAACGGGGGGCACTGAAGCTTTCTTT.

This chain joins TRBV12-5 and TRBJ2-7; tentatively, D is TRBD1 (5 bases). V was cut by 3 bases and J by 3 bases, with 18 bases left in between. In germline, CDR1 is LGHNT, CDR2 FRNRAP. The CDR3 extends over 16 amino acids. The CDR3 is CASGFYPLPRVYEQYF. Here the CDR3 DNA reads TGTGCTAGTGGTTTTTACCCGCTCCCCAGGGTCTACGAGCAGTACTTC.

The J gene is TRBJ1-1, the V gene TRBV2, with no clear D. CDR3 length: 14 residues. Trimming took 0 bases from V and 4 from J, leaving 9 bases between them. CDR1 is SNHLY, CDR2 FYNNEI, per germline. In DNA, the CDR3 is TGTGCCAGCAGTGAAGCGAGGCAAGTCACTGAAGCTTTCTTT. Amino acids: CASSEARQVTEAFF.

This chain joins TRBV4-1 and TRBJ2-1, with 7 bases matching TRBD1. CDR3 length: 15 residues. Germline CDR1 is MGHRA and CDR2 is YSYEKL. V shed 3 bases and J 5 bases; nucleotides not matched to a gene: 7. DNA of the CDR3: TGCGCCAGCAGCCAGGGACAGCTAGGCAACAATGAGCAGTTCTTC. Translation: CASSQGQLGNNEQFF.

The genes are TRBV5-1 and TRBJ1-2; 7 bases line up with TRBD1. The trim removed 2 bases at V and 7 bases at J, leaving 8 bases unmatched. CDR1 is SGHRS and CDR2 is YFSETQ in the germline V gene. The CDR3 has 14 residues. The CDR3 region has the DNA TGCGCCAGCAGCTTACAGGGGAACAGGGCTGGCTACACCTTC. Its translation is CASSLQGNRAGYTF.

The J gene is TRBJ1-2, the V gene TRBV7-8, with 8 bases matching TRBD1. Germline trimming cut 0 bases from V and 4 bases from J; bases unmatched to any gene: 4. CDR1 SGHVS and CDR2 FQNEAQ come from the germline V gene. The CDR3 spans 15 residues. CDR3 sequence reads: CASSLARGQGYGYTF. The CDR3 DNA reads TGTGCCAGCAGCTTAGCCAGGGGGCAAGGCTATGGCTACACCTTC.

The CDR3 bases are TGTGCCAGCAGGCCGTACAGGACCCTTAACTATGGCTACACCTTC. Its protein is CASRPYRTLNYGYTF. The gene calls are TRBV2 and TRBJ1-2; D may be TRBD1 (5 bases). The CDR3 spans 15 residues. Trimming stripped 6 bases from V and 1 base from J, with 15 bases between. Germline CDR1 and CDR2: SNHLY and FYNNEI.

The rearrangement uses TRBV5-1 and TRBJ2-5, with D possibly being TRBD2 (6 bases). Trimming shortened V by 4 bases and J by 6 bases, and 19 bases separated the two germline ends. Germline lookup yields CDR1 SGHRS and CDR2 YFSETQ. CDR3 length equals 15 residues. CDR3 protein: CASSPVGGGGKTQYF. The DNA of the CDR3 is TGCGCCAGCAGCCCCGTGGGGGGAGGAGGAAAGACCCAGTACTTC.

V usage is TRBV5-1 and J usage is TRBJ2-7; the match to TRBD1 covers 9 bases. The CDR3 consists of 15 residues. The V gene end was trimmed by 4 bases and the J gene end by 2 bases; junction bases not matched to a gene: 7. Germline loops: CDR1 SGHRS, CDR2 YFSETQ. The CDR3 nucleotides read TGCGCCAGCAGCCCGGGACAGGGTGGTCCCTACGAGCAGTACTTC. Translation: CASSPGQGGPYEQYF.

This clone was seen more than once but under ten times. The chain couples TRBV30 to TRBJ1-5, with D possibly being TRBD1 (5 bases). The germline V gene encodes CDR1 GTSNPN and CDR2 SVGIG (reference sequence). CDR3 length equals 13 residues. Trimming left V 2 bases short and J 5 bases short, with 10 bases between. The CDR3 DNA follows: TGTGCCTGGAGTAACACAGGAGATCAGCCCCAGCATTTT. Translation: CAWSNTGDQPQHF.

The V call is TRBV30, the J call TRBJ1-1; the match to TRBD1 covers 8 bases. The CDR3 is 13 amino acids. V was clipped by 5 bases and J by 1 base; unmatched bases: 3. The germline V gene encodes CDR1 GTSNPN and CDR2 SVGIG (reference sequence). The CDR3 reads CAWGQGKNTEAFF. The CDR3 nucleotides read TGTGCCTGGGGACAGGGTAAGAACACTGAAGCTTTCTTT.

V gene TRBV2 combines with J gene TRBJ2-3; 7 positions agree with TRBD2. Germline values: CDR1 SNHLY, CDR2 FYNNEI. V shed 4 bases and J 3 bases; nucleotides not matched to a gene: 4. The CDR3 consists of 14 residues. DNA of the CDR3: TGTGCCAGCAGTGGGGCGGGGGAAACAGATACGCAGTATTTT. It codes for CASSGAGETDTQYF.

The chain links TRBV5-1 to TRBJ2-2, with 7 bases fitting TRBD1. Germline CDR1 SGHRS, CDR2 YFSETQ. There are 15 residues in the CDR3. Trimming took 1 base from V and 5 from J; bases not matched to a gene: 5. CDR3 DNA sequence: TGCGCCAGCAGCTTGAGCACAGGGGTTACCGGGGAGCTGTTTTTT. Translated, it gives CASSLSTGVTGELFF.

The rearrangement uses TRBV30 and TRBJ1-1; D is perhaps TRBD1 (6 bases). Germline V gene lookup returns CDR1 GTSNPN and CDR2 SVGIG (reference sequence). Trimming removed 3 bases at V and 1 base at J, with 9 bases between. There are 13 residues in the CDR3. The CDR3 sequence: CAWRETGNTEAFF. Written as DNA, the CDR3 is TGTGCCTGGAGGGAGACAGGGAACACTGAAGCTTTCTTT.

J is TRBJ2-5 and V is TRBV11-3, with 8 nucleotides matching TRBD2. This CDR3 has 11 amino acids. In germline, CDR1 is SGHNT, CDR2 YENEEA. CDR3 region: CALAEQETQYF. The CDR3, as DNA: TGTGCACTAGCGGAACAAGAGACCCAGTACTTC.

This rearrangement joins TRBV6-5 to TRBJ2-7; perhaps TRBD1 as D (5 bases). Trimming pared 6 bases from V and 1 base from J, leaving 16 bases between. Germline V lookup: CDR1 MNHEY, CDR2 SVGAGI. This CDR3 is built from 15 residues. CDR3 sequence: CASSRRTFGSYEQYF. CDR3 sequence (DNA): TGTGCCAGCAGCCGCAGGACATTCGGTTCCTACGAGCAGTACTTC.

CDR3 protein: CASSLDSGGAYNEQFF. The CDR3 nucleotides read TGCGCCAGCAGCTTGGACAGCGGGGGGGCCTACAATGAGCAGTTCTTC. The rearrangement uses TRBV5-1 and TRBJ2-1; 10 nucleotides match TRBD2. Germline values: CDR1 SGHRS, CDR2 YFSETQ. This CDR3 is built from 16 residues. V shed 0 bases, J shed 2 bases, and the junction held 2 bases outside the gene matches.

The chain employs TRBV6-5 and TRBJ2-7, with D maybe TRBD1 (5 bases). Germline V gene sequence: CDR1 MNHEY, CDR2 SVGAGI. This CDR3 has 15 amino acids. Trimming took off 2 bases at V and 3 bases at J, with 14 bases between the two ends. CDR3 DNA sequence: TGTGCCAGCAGTTACCTCCCGGACACTGTCTACGAGCAGTACTTC. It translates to CASSYLPDTVYEQYF.

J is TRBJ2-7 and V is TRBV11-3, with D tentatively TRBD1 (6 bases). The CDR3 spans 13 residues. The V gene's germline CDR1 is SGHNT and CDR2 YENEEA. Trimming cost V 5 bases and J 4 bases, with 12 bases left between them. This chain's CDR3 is CASSLRDMYEQYF. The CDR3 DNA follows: TGTGCCAGCAGCCTCAGGGACATGTACGAGCAGTACTTC.

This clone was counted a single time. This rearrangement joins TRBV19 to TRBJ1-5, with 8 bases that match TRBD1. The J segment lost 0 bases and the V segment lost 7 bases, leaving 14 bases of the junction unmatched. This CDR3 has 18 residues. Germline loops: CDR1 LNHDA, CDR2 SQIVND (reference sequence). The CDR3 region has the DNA TGTGCCAGTAATAGGGATTCCGGGACAGGCTATAGCAATCAGCCCCAGCATTTT. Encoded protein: CASNRDSGTGYSNQPQHF.

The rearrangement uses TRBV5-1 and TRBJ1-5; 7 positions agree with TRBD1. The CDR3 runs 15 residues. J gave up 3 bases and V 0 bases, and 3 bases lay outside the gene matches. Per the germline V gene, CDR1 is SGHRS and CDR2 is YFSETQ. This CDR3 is CASSLGTGANQPQHF. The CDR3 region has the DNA TGCGCCAGCAGCTTGGGGACAGGCGCCAATCAGCCCCAGCATTTT.

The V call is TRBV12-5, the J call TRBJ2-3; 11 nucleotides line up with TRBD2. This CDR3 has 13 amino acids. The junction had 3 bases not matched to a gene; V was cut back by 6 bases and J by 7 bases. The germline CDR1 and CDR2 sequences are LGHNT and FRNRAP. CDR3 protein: CASGLAGGNTQYF. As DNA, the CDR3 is TGTGCTAGTGGCCTAGCGGGGGGAAATACGCAGTATTTT.

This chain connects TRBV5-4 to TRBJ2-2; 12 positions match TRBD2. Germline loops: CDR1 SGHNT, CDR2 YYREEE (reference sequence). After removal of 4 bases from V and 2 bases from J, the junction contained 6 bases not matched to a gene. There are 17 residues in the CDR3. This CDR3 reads CASSKGLAGSNTGELFF. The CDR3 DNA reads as TGTGCCAGCAGCAAAGGACTAGCGGGGAGTAACACCGGGGAGCTGTTTTTT.

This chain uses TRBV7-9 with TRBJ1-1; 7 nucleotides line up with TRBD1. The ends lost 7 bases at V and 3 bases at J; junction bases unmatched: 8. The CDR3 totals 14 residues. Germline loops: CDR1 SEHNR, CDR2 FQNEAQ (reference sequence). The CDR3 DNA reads TGTGCCAGCACCGTGACAGGGTTGTACACTGAAGCTTTCTTT. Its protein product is CASTVTGLYTEAFF. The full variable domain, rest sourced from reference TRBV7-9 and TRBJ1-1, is DTGVSQNPRHKITKRGQNVTFRCDPISEHNRLYWYRQTLGQGPEFLTYFQNEAQLEKSRLLSDRFSAERPKGSFSTLEIQRTEQGDSAMYLCASTVTGLYTEAFFGQGTRLTVV.

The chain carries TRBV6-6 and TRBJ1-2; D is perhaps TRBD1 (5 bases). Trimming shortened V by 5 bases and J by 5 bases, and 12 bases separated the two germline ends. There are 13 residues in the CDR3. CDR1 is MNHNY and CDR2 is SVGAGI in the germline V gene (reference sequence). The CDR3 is CASSIEGDYGYTF. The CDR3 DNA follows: TGTGCCAGCAGTATAGAAGGGGATTATGGCTACACCTTC.

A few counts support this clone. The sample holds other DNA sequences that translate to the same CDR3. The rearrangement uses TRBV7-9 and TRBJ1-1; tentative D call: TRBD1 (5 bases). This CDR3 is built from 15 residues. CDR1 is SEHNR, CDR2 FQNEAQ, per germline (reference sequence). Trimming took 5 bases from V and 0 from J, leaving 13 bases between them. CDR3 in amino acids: CASSPRGGLNTEAFF. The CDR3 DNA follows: TGTGCCAGCAGCCCGAGGGGAGGGCTGAACACTGAAGCTTTCTTT.

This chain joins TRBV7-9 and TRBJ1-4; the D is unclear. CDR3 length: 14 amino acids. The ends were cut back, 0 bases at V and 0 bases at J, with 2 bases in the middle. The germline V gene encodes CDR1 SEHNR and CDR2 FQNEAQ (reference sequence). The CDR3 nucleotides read TGTGCCAGCAGCTTAGCCGCAACTAATGAAAAACTGTTTTTT. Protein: CASSLAATNEKLFF.